The 5 T cell receptor beta chains listed next were all sequenced from one sample in a study of blood T cell repertoires in COVID-19. Sequenced by immunoSEQ multiplex PCR; TCRdb stores in-frame clones only, minus some. The sample holds more than 95,000 clones, more than 85% seen once. Source material: peripheral blood. These receptors were taken from a human donor in a cohort sampled during active COVID-19.

The J gene is TRBJ1-5, the V gene TRBV30, with D unclear. V shed 3 bases and J shed 2 bases, with 14 bases lying between them. Germline V CDR1 and CDR2: GTSNPN, SVGIG (reference sequence). The CDR3 covers 15 residues. CDR3 bases: TGTGCCTGGAGCGATAGGAGTGAGGGCAATCAGCCCCAGCATTTT. The encoded protein is CAWSDRSEGNQPQHF. Full variable domain (remainder filled in from reference TRBV30 and TRBJ1-5): SQTIHQWPATLVQPVGSPLSLECTVEGTSNPNLYWYRQAAGRGLQLLFYSVGIGQISSEVPQNLSASRPQDRQFILSSKKLLLSDSGFYLCAWSDRSEGNQPQHFGDGTRLSIL.

This chain joins TRBV29-1 and TRBJ1-1; 12 positions agree with TRBD1. J gave up 11 bases and V 6 bases, and 7 bases lay outside the gene matches. CDR3 length: 12 amino acids. Germline V gene lookup returns CDR1 SQVTM and CDR2 ANQGSEA. CDR3 bases: TGCAGCGTCCCGGGACAGGGGGCTGTGGCTTTCTTT. Protein: CSVPGQGAVAFF.

The chain links TRBV27 to TRBJ2-7; the match to TRBD2 covers 8 bases. V lost 6 bases, J lost 6 bases, and 7 bases stayed unmatched. The length of the CDR3 is 13 residues. Germline CDR1 MNHEY, CDR2 SMNVEV (reference sequence). CDR3 region: CASSLTAGVEQYF. The DNA for the CDR3 is TGTGCCAGCAGCCTGACAGCGGGGGTCGAGCAGTACTTC.

This chain connects TRBV30 to TRBJ1-6; 9 bases agree with TRBD1. The V gene end was trimmed by 3 bases and the J gene end by 5 bases; junction bases not matched to a gene: 5. Germline CDR1 and CDR2: GTSNPN and SVGIG (reference sequence). The CDR3 has 15 residues. This CDR3 is CAWRLRDRDNSPLHF. DNA for the CDR3: TGTGCCTGGAGGTTACGGGACAGGGATAATTCACCCCTCCACTTT.

The table lists this clone with a few counts. The chain is built from TRBV11-2 and TRBJ2-7; D uncertain. Germline CDR1 reads SGHAT; CDR2 reads FQNNGV. The CDR3 covers 13 residues. Trimming stripped 1 base from V and 1 base from J, with 5 bases between. The DNA for the CDR3 is TGTGCCAGCAGCTTAGGGCAGTCCTACGAGCAGTACTTC. This translates into CASSLGQSYEQYF.